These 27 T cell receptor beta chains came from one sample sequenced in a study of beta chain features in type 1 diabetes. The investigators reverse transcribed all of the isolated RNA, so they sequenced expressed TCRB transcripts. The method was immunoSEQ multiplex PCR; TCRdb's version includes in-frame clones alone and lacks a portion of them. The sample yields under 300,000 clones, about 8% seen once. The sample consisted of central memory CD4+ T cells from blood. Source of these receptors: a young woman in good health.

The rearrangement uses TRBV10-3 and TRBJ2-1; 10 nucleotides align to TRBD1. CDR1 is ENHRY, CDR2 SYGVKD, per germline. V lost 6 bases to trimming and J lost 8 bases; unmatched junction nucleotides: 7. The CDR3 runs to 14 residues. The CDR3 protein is CAISTGQGGDEQFF. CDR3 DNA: TGTGCCATCAGCACCGGACAGGGGGGCGATGAGCAGTTCTTC.

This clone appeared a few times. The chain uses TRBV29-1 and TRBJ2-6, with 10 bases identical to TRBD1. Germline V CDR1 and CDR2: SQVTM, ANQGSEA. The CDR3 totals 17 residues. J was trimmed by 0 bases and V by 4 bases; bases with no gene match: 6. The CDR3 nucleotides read TGCAGCGTTGGGGGGACAGGGGCCCTCTCTGGGGCCAACGTCCTGACTTTC. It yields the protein CSVGGTGALSGANVLTF.

CDR3 nucleotide sequence: TGCGCCAGCAGCGTAAGACTAGCGGGAGAGTCCTCCTACGAGCAGTACTTC. Its protein product is CASSVRLAGESSYEQYF. This chain links TRBV4-1 with TRBJ2-7, with TRBD2 identical over 12 bases. Germline values: CDR1 MGHRA, CDR2 YSYEKL. V shed 5 bases and J 0 bases; nucleotides not matched to a gene: 8. CDR3 length equals 17 residues.

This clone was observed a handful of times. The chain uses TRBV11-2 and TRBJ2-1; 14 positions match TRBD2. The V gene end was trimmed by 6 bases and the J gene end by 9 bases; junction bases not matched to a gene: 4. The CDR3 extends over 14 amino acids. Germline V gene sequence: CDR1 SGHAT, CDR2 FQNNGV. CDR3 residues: CASRQTSGGAEQFF. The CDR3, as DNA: TGTGCCAGCAGGCAGACTAGCGGGGGGGCTGAGCAGTTCTTC.

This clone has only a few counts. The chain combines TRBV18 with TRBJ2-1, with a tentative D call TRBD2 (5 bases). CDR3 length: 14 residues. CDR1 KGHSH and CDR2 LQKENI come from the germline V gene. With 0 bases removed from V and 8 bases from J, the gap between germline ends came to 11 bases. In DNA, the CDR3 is TGTGCCAGCTCACCACCCAACCAGGAGGATGAGCAGTTCTTC. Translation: CASSPPNQEDEQFF.

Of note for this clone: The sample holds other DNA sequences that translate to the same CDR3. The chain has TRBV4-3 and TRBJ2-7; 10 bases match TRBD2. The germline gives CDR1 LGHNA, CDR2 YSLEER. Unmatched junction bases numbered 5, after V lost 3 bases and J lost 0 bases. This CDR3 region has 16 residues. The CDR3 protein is CASSQGSSGSSYEQYF. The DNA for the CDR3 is TGCGCCAGCAGCCAGGGGTCTAGCGGGAGCTCCTACGAGCAGTACTTC.

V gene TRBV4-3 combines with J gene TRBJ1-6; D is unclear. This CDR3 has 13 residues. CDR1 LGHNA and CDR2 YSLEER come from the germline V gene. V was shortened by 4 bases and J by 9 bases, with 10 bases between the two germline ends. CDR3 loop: CASSPRTGSPLHF. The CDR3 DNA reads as TGCGCCAGCAGCCCCCGGACGGGTTCACCCCTCCACTTT.

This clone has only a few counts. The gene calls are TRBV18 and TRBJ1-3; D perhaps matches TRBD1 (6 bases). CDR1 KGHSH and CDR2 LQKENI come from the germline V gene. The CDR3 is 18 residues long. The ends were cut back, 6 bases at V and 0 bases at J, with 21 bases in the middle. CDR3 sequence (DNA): TGTGCCAGCTCGCCCCGGGACACGCAAAGAGGCTCTGGAAACACCATATATTTT. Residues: CASSPRDTQRGSGNTIYF.

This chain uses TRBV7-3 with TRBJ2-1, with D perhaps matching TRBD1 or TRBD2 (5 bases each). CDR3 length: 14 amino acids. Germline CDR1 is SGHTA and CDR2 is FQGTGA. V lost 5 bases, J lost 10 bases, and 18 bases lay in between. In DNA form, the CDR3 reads TGTGCCAGCAGCCAAAAGGGTGGGACCAAGGAGCAGTTCTTC. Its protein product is CASSQKGGTKEQFF.

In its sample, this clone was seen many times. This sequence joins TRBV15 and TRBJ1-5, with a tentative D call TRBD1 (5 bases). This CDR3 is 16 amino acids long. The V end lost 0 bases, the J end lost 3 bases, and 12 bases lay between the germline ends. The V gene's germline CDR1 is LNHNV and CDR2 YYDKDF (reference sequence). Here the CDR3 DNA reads TGTGCCACCAGCAGAGATTTGAAGGGGTACAATCAGCCCCAGCATTTT. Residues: CATSRDLKGYNQPQHF.

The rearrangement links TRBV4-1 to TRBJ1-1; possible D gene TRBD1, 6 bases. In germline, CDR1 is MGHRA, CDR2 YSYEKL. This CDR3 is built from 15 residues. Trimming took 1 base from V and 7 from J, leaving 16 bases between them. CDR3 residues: CASSQVMDREDEAFF. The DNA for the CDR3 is TGCGCCAGCAGCCAAGTAATGGACAGAGAGGATGAAGCTTTCTTT.

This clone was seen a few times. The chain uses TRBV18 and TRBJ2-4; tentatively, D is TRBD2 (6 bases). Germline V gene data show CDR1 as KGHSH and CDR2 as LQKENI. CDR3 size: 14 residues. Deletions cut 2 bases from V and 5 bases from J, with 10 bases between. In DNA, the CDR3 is TGTGCCAGCTCACCAAATCCGGGGGAAAACATTCAGTACTTC. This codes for CASSPNPGENIQYF.

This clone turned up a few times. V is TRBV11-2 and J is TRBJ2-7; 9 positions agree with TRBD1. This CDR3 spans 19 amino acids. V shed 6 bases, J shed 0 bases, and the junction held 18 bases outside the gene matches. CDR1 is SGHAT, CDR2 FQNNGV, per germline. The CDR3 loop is CASRPIIPGQGQPSYEQYF. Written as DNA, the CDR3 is TGTGCCAGCAGACCTATAATACCGGGACAGGGACAGCCCTCCTACGAGCAGTACTTC.

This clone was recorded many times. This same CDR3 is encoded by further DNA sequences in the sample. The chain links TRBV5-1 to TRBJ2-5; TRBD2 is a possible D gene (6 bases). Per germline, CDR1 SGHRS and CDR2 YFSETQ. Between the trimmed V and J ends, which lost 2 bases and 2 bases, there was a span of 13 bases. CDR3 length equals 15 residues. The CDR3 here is CASSLSAGGQETQYF. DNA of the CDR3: TGCGCCAGCAGCTTATCAGCGGGCGGACAAGAGACCCAGTACTTC.

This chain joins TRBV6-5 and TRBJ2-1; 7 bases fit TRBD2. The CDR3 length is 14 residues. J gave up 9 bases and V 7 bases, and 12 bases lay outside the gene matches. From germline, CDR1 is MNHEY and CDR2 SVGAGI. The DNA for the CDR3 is TGTGCCAGCAAGCCAGAAGGGAGGGTCGGTGAGCAGTTCTTC. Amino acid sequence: CASKPEGRVGEQFF.

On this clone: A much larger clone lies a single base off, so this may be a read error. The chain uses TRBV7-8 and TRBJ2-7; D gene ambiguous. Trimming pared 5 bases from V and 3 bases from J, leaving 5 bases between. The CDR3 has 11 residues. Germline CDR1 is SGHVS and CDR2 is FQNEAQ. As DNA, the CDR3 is TGTGCCAGCAGCCCGAACTACGAGCAGTACTTC. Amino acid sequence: CASSPNYEQYF.

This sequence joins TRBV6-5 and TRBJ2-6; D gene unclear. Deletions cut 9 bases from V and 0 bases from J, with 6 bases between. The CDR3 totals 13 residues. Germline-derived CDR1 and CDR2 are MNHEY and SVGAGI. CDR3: CASFDSGANVLTF. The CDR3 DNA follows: TGTGCCAGTTTTGACTCTGGGGCCAACGTCCTGACTTTC.

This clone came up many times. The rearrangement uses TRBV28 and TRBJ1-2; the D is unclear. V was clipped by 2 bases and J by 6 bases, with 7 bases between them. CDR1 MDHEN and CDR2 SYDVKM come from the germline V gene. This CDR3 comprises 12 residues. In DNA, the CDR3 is TGTGCCAGCAGTTTAATGGGTAATGGCTACACCTTC. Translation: CASSLMGNGYTF.

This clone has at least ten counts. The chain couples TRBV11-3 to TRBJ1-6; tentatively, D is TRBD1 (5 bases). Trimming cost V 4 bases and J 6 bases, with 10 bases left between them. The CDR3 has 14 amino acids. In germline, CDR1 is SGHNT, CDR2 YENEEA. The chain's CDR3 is CASSSGTANSPLHF. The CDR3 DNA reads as TGTGCCAGCAGCTCAGGGACCGCTAATTCACCCCTCCACTTT.

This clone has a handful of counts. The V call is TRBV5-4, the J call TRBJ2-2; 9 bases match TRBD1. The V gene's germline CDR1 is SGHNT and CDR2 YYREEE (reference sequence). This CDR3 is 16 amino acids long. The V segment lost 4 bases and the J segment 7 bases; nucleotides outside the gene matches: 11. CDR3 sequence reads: CASSAPGQGVGGELFF. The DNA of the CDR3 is TGTGCCAGCAGCGCGCCGGGACAGGGAGTCGGCGGGGAGCTGTTTTTT.

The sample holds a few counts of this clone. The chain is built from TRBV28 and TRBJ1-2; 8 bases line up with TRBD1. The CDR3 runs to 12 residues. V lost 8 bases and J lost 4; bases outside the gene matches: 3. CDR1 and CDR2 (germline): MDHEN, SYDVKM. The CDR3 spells CASGTGLYGYTF. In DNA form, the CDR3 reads TGTGCCAGCGGGACAGGCCTCTATGGCTACACCTTC.

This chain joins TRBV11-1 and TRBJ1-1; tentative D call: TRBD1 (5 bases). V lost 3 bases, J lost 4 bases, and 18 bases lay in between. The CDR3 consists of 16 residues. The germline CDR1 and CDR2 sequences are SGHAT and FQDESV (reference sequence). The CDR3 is CASSLGSSGWSTEAFF. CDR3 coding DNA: TGTGCCAGCAGCTTGGGTTCGTCAGGGTGGAGCACTGAAGCTTTCTTT.

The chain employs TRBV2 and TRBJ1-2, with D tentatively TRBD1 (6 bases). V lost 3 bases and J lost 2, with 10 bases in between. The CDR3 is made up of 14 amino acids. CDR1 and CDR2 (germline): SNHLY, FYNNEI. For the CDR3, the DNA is TGTGCCAGCAGTGAGCGCGGGGGCAACTATGGCTACACCTTC. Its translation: CASSERGGNYGYTF.

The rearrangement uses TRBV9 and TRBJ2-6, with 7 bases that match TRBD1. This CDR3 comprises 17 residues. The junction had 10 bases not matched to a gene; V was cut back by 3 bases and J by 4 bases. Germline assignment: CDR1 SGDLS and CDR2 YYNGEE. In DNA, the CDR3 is TGTGCCAGCAGCGCTTCATCCGGGACAGTCGGGGCCAACGTCCTGACTTTC. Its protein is CASSASSGTVGANVLTF.

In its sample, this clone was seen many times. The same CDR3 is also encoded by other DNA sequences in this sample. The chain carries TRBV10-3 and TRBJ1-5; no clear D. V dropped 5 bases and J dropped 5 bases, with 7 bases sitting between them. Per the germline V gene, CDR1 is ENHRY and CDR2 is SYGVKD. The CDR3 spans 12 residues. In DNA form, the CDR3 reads TGTGCCATCAGTCCCGGGGATCAGCCCCAGCATTTT. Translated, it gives CAISPGDQPQHF.

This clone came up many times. CDR3 DNA: TGTGCCAGCGGACACCTAGCCAAAAACATTCAGTACTTC. Its protein product is CASGHLAKNIQYF. The chain is built from TRBV28 and TRBJ2-4, with TRBD1 as a possible D gene (5 bases). V was trimmed by 8 bases and J by 0 bases, leaving 8 bases between them. This CDR3 region has 13 residues. Germline-derived CDR1 and CDR2 are MDHEN and SYDVKM. Drawing the rest from reference TRBV28 and TRBJ2-4, the complete variable domain is DVKVTQSSRYLVKRTGEKVFLECVQDMDHENMFWYRQDPGLGLRLIYFSYDVKMKEKGDIPEGYSVSREKKERFSLILESASTNQTSMYLCASGHLAKNIQYFGAGTRLSVL.

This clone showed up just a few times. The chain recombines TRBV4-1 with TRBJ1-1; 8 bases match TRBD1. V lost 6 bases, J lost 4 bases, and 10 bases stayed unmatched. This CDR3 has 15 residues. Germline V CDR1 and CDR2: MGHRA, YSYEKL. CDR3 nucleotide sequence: TGCGCCAGCAGAGGACATCTAACAGGGGGCACTGAAGCTTTCTTT. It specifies CASRGHLTGGTEAFF.